The 32 T cell receptor beta chains below come from one sample, sequenced in a study of blood T cell repertoires in COVID-19. The protocol was immunoSEQ multiplex PCR, while the TCRdb copy is restricted to in-frame clones and leaves out a portion. The sample records about 430,000 clones, about 88% being singletons. The sequencing input was PBMCs or T cells enriched from blood (not recorded which). The receptors originated from a woman aged 18-35 years who had been exposed to COVID-19.

V is TRBV4-3 and J is TRBJ2-7, with 8 nucleotides matching TRBD1. CDR1 LGHNA and CDR2 YSLEER come from the germline V gene. With 6 bases clipped from V and 0 bases from J, the junction kept 4 bases outside the gene matches. The CDR3 is 14 residues long. CDR3 loop: CASSEDRASYEQYF. CDR3 nucleotides: TGCGCCAGCAGTGAGGACAGGGCCTCCTACGAGCAGTACTTC.

The chain links TRBV7-9 to TRBJ1-1; perhaps TRBD1 as D (6 bases). CDR3 length: 14 residues. The V gene's germline CDR1 is SEHNR and CDR2 FQNEAQ (reference sequence). V was clipped by 5 bases and J by 6 bases, with 16 bases between them. The CDR3 loop is CASSPQGGAAEAFF. The CDR3 coding sequence is TGTGCCAGCAGCCCTCAAGGGGGGGCCGCTGAAGCTTTCTTT.

The chain employs TRBV19 and TRBJ1-1; D is unresolved. This CDR3 has 12 residues. Trimming pared 9 bases from V and 3 bases from J, leaving 11 bases between. From germline, CDR1 is LNHDA and CDR2 SQIVND (reference sequence). The CDR3 DNA reads TGTGCCAGCACCCTCAGGCACACTGAAGCTTTCTTT. Protein: CASTLRHTEAFF.

With regard to this clone: This sample also contains other DNA sequences that code for the same CDR3. The genes are TRBV6-5 and TRBJ1-1, with 8 nucleotides matching TRBD1. Germline V CDR1 and CDR2: MNHEY, SVGAGI. CDR3 length: 14 residues. V dropped 5 bases and J dropped 1; count of bases not matched to a gene: 3. The CDR3 loop is CASSRGTGNTEAFF. DNA for the CDR3: TGTGCCAGCAGTCGTGGGACAGGGAACACTGAAGCTTTCTTT.

V is TRBV7-6 and J is TRBJ2-7; D is unresolved. Germline assignment: CDR1 SGHVS and CDR2 FNYEAQ. The CDR3 consists of 14 residues. V lost 1 base, J lost 1 base, and 8 bases lay in between. CDR3 region: CASSLGAVSYEQYF. The CDR3 DNA is TGTGCCAGCAGCTTAGGGGCAGTATCCTACGAGCAGTACTTC.

This chain links TRBV28 with TRBJ2-7, with 8 positions matching TRBD1. CDR1 and CDR2 from the germline V gene are MDHEN and SYDVKM. Trimming cost V 6 bases and J 0 bases; bases outside gene matches: 10. The CDR3 totals 16 residues. CDR3 in DNA: TGTGCCAGCAGCTGGGGGTGGACAGGGAGCTCCTACGAGCAGTACTTC. It is translated as CASSWGWTGSSYEQYF.

The chain couples TRBV11-2 to TRBJ1-1; a weak D match, TRBD1 (6 bases). CDR1 and CDR2 from the germline V gene are SGHAT and FQNNGV. The CDR3 totals 16 residues. Trimming pared 0 bases from V and 1 base from J, leaving 12 bases between. The CDR3, as DNA: TGTGCCAGCAGCTTAGAGGGGGCTAGGGGGAACACTGAAGCTTTCTTT. This gives the protein CASSLEGARGNTEAFF.

The genes are TRBV6-1 and TRBJ2-7; perhaps TRBD2 as D (6 bases). This CDR3 contains 16 residues. Trimming removed 3 bases at V and 0 bases at J, with 15 bases between. Germline assignment: CDR1 MNHNS and CDR2 SASEGT. The CDR3 here is CASSDGGPWSSYEQYF. The DNA of the CDR3 is TGTGCCAGCAGTGACGGGGGACCGTGGAGCTCCTACGAGCAGTACTTC.

The V gene is TRBV5-5, the J gene TRBJ2-2; 8 bases match TRBD2. V was pared by 6 bases and J by 5 bases, with 12 bases of the junction left unmatched. Germline V lookup: CDR1 SGHKS, CDR2 YYEKEE (reference sequence). This CDR3 is 16 amino acids long. The CDR3 spells CASTLFTSGTTGELFF. CDR3 sequence (DNA): TGTGCCAGCACCCTGTTCACTAGCGGAACTACCGGGGAGCTGTTTTTT.

V usage is TRBV5-4 and J usage is TRBJ2-1; TRBD1 matches 8 bases. V lost 3 bases and J lost 5; bases outside the gene matches: 13. Germline lookup yields CDR1 SGHNT and CDR2 YYREEE (reference sequence). CDR3 length: 17 residues. The chain's CDR3 is CASSYGQGASLDNEQFF. For the CDR3, the DNA is TGTGCCAGCAGCTACGGGCAGGGGGCAAGCCTTGACAATGAGCAGTTCTTC.

The chain couples TRBV7-2 to TRBJ2-1, with unresolved D. The CDR3 consists of 13 residues. Germline-derived CDR1 and CDR2 are SGHTA and FQGNSA. The V end was cut by 1 base, the J end by 5 bases, with 6 bases between. The CDR3 here is CASSLGSNNEQFF. The CDR3 nucleotides are TGTGCCAGCAGCTTAGGGTCTAACAATGAGCAGTTCTTC.

The chain uses TRBV28 and TRBJ2-1; the match to TRBD1 covers 11 bases. CDR3 length equals 17 residues. V lost 7 bases and J lost 3; bases outside the gene matches: 11. Germline CDR1 and CDR2: MDHEN and SYDVKM. CDR3 in DNA: TGTGCCAGCACCCTCGCCACGGGGACAGGGGGCTACAATGAGCAGTTCTTC. It yields the protein CASTLATGTGGYNEQFF.

This chain uses TRBV2 with TRBJ1-5, with TRBD1 identical over 7 bases. The CDR3 consists of 14 residues. Germline V lookup: CDR1 SNHLY, CDR2 FYNNEI. With 7 bases clipped from V and 4 bases from J, the junction kept 7 bases outside the gene matches. The CDR3 sequence is CASNPLTGNQPQHF. The CDR3 coding sequence is TGTGCCAGCAACCCATTGACAGGGAATCAGCCCCAGCATTTT.

This chain joins TRBV10-2 and TRBJ1-6, with 9 nucleotides matching TRBD1. With 2 bases clipped from V and 4 bases from J, the junction kept 3 bases outside the gene matches. The CDR3 sequence is 16 residues long. The germline CDR1 and CDR2 sequences are WSHSY and SAAADI. CDR3 region: CASSEIGTGYNSPLHF. The CDR3 region has the DNA TGCGCCAGCAGTGAGATTGGGACAGGGTATAATTCACCCCTCCACTTT.

The chain links TRBV7-6 to TRBJ2-5; maybe TRBD1 (8 bases). The V end lost 1 base, the J end lost 5 bases, and 17 bases lay between the germline ends. This CDR3 has 16 amino acids. Germline V gene lookup returns CDR1 SGHVS and CDR2 FNYEAQ. CDR3: CASSLEGGTGSETQYF. The DNA of the CDR3 is TGTGCCAGCAGCTTAGAGGGGGGGACAGGCAGTGAGACCCAGTACTTC.

V gene TRBV18 combines with J gene TRBJ1-1, with 7 bases matching TRBD1. The CDR3 spans 18 residues. CDR1 and CDR2 (germline): KGHSH, LQKENI. Unmatched junction bases numbered 15, after V lost 4 bases and J lost 1 base. CDR3 in DNA: TGTGCCAGCTCACTACAGACAGGGACGACCAACCCGAACACTGAAGCTTTCTTT. Its translation: CASSLQTGTTNPNTEAFF.

The V gene is TRBV5-1, the J gene TRBJ2-1; 9 bases align to TRBD2. With 4 bases clipped from V and 0 bases from J, the junction kept 2 bases outside the gene matches. The CDR3 is 15 residues long. Germline V gives CDR1 SGHRS, CDR2 YFSETQ. The CDR3 reads CASSPSGVSYNEQFF. The CDR3 region has the DNA TGCGCCAGCAGCCCTAGCGGGGTCTCCTACAATGAGCAGTTCTTC.

The chain uses TRBV5-1 and TRBJ1-2, with 8 positions matching TRBD1. Germline CDR1 SGHRS, CDR2 YFSETQ. The CDR3 has 15 amino acids. Trimming took 0 bases from V and 6 from J; bases not matched to a gene: 7. CDR3 nucleotide sequence: TGCGCCAGCAGCTTGGATATCAGGGGGCAGGATGGCTACACCTTC. Its protein product is CASSLDIRGQDGYTF.

V and J are TRBV3-1 (or the pseudogene TRBV3-2) and TRBJ1-4, with 7 bases aligning to TRBD1. V lost 0 bases to trimming and J lost 3 bases; unmatched junction nucleotides: 7. Germline CDR1 and CDR2: LGHDT and YNNKEL (reference sequence). The CDR3 extends over 17 amino acids. The CDR3, as DNA: TGTGCCAGCAGCCAAGAGACAGGGTGGAGGCCTAATGAAAAACTGTTTTTT. It encodes CASSQETGWRPNEKLFF.

This clone showed up just a few times. The chain links TRBV4-1 to TRBJ2-7; 9 bases agree with TRBD2. The J segment lost 4 bases and the V segment lost 2 bases, leaving 6 bases of the junction unmatched. The CDR3 has 15 amino acids. Germline-derived CDR1 and CDR2 are MGHRA and YSYEKL. The DNA of the CDR3 is TGCGCCAGCAGCCAATCCCCTAGCGGGACTTACGAGCAGTACTTC. Its translation: CASSQSPSGTYEQYF.

This clone was seen once. This chain uses TRBV4-3 with TRBJ1-6, with D uncertain. Germline CDR1 and CDR2: LGHNA and YSLEER. Trimming cost V 1 base and J 8 bases, with 6 bases left between them. The CDR3 covers 13 residues. The CDR3 loop reads CASSQVVDSPLHF. As DNA, the CDR3 is TGCGCCAGCAGCCAAGTAGTGGATTCACCCCTCCACTTT.

The chain couples TRBV6-5 to TRBJ1-5; TRBD1 matches 9 bases. This CDR3 is 13 amino acids long. The V gene end was trimmed by 6 bases and the J gene end by 7 bases; junction bases not matched to a gene: 4. Germline V gene lookup returns CDR1 MNHEY and CDR2 SVGAGI. CDR3 loop: CASSGTGQQPQHF. CDR3 in DNA: TGTGCCAGCAGCGGGACAGGGCAACAGCCCCAGCATTTT.

The J gene is TRBJ2-1, the V gene TRBV6-5; TRBD2 agrees at 15 bases. The trim removed 6 bases at V and 7 bases at J, leaving 4 bases unmatched. The CDR3 length is 15 residues. The V gene's germline CDR1 is MNHEY and CDR2 SVGAGI. The CDR3 coding sequence is TGTGCCAGCAGGGGACTAGCGGGGGGAGTGAATGAGCAGTTCTTC. As protein: CASRGLAGGVNEQFF.

The V call is TRBV7-6, the J call TRBJ2-7; TRBD2 matches 7 bases. Germline lookup yields CDR1 SGHVS and CDR2 FNYEAQ. With 7 bases clipped from V and 3 bases from J, the junction kept 12 bases outside the gene matches. The CDR3 extends over 15 amino acids. The CDR3 DNA follows: TGTGCCAGCACCCCGGGGGGTCCCCAAAACTACGAGCAGTACTTC. Protein: CASTPGGPQNYEQYF.

The V and J genes are TRBV7-6 and TRBJ1-4, with D perhaps TRBD1 (6 bases). Germline values: CDR1 SGHVS, CDR2 FNYEAQ. Trimming removed 5 bases from V and 3 bases from J, with 13 bases in between. The CDR3 is 15 amino acids. The CDR3 bases are TGTGCCAGCAGCCAAATGCCAGGGGCTAATGAAAAACTGTTTTTT. It encodes CASSQMPGANEKLFF.

CDR3 residues: CASNLDSSGNTIYF. The CDR3, as DNA: TGTGCCAGCAACCTGGACAGCTCTGGAAACACCATATATTTT. The J gene is TRBJ1-3, the V gene TRBV6-5; tentative D call: TRBD1 (6 bases). The V gene lost 7 bases and the J gene lost 0 bases, with 10 bases spanning the gap. The CDR3 sequence is 14 residues long. Germline V lookup: CDR1 MNHEY, CDR2 SVGAGI.

This clone has a handful of counts. The chain joins TRBV5-6 to TRBJ2-2; D possibly corresponds to TRBD2 (7 bases). Germline CDR1 reads SGHDT; CDR2 reads YYEEEE. The V and J ends lost 7 bases and 1 base respectively, with 17 bases between them. This CDR3 region has 16 residues. The CDR3 coding sequence is TGTGCCAGCGGGGACTACAGGGTGTGGAACACCGGGGAGCTGTTTTTT. Translation gives CASGDYRVWNTGELFF.

The chain employs TRBV25-1 and TRBJ2-5; D is undetermined. The CDR3 is 14 amino acids. Germline values: CDR1 MGHDK, CDR2 SYGVNS. With 3 bases removed from V and 5 bases from J, the gap between germline ends came to 13 bases. This CDR3 is CASSEFAIYETQYF. DNA for the CDR3: TGTGCCAGCAGTGAGTTTGCTATATACGAGACCCAGTACTTC.

The V and J genes are TRBV19 and TRBJ1-2; a possible D gene is TRBD1 (6 bases). The CDR3 totals 13 residues. The germline CDR1 and CDR2 sequences are LNHDA and SQIVND (reference sequence). Deletions cut 7 bases from V and 2 bases from J, with 11 bases between. CDR3 sequence: CASINRANYGYTF. The CDR3 DNA sequence: TGTGCCAGTATCAACAGGGCCAACTATGGCTACACCTTC.

This chain uses TRBV9 with TRBJ2-2; 8 nucleotides line up with TRBD2. CDR3 length: 15 amino acids. V lost 5 bases and J lost 5; bases outside the gene matches: 8. Germline CDR1 reads SGDLS; CDR2 reads YYNGEE. This CDR3 reads CASSEAGGYTGELFF. The CDR3 DNA follows: TGTGCCAGCAGTGAGGCGGGGGGTTATACCGGGGAGCTGTTTTTT.

This clone was seen a few times. The rearrangement uses TRBV10-3 and TRBJ2-7, with 7 bases fitting TRBD1. The CDR3 contains 12 residues. From germline, CDR1 is ENHRY and CDR2 SYGVKD. V was pared by 4 bases and J by 4 bases, with 1 base of the junction left unmatched. DNA of the CDR3: TGTGCCATCAGTGTACAGGGGTACGAGCAGTACTTC. This encodes CAISVQGYEQYF.

V gene TRBV19 combines with J gene TRBJ1-5; no definite D call. Germline CDR1 reads LNHDA; CDR2 reads SQIVND (reference sequence). Trimming took 5 bases from V and 2 from J, leaving 10 bases between them. The CDR3 length is 14 residues. The DNA of the CDR3 is TGTGCCAGTAGTCGTCCCGAGGGCAATCAGCCCCAGCATTTT. Its protein product is CASSRPEGNQPQHF.